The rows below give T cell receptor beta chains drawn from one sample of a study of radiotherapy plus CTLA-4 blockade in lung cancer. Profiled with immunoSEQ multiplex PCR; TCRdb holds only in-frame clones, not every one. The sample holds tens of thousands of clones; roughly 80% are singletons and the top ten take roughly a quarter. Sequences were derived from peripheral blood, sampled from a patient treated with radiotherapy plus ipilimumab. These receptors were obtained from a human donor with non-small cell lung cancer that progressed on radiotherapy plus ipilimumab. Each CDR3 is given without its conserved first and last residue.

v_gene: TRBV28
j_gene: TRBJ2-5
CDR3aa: ASSLGQETQY

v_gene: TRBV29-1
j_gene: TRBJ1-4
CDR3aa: SVGARDALF

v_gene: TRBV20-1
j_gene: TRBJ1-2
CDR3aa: SGVRYGYT

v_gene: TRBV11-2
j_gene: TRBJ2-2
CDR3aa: ASSLSIRPGELF

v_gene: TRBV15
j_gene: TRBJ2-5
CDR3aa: ATSRDGGTQETQY

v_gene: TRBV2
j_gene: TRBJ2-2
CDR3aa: ASGLGGNTGELF

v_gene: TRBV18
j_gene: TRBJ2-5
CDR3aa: ASSLAETQY

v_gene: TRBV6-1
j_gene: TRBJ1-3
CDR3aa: ASIISSGNTIY

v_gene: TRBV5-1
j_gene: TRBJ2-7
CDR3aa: ASSEWVGSGYEQY

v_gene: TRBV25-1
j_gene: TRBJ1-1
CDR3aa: ASSKNLRGGDSEAF

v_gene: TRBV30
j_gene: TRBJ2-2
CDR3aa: AWREGGRPAGELF

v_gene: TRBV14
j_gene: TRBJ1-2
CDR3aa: ASSQDRGQSGYT

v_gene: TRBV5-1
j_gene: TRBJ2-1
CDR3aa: ASRGGFRGDEQF

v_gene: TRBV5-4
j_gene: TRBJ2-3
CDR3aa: ASSPPGLGSDTQY

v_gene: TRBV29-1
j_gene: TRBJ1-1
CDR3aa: SVERWDMNTEAF

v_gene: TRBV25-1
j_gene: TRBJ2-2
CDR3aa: ASSRPPGQGAGELF

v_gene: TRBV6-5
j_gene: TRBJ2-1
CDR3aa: ASSYSREQF

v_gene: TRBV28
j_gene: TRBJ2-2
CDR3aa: ASSSTDRAKDTGELF

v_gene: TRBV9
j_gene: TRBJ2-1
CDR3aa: ASSVALGRIDNEQF

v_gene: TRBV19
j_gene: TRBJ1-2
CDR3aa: ASSADRDYGYT

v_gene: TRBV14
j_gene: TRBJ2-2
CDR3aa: ASSRVTGTGELF

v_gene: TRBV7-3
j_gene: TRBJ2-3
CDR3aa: ASSSTASGTSTDTQY

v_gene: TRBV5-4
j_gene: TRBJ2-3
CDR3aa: ASSLSSDTQY

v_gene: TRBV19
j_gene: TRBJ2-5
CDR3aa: ASSPDLRRETQY

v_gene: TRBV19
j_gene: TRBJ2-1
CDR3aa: ASSTTGTSNYNEQF

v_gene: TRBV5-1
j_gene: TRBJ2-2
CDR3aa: ASSYSGSTGELF

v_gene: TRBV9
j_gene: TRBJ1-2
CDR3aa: ASSDGTGDRNYGYT

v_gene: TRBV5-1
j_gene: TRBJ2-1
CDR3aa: ASSLGASGRLLSSYNEQF

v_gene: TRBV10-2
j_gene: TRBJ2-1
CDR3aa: ASSESTEQF

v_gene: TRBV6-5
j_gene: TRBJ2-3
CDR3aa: ASSLLRTARDTQY

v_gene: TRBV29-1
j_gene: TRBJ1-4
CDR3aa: SVLPGGTNEKLF

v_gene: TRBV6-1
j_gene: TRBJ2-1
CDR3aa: ASSAGTGSAGEQF

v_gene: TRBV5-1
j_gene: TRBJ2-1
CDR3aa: ASSVGSGGNEQF

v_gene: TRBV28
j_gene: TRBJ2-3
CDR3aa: ASSLGGRTGDTQY

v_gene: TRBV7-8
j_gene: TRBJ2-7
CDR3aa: ASSLDRGTVEQY

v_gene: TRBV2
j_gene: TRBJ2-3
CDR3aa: ASSENAGTDTQY

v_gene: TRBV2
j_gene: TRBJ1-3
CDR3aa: ASSRTPGNTIY

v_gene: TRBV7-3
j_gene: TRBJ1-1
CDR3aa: ASSPGVGSNTEAF

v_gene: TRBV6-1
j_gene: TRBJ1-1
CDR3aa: ASSLTGQHTEAF

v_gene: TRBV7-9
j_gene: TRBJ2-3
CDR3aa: ASSRGAGGARTDTQY

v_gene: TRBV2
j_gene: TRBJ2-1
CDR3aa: ASSQGNGPYNEQF

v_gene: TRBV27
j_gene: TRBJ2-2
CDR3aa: ASSYRGPNTGELF

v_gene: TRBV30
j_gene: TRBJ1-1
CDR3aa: ALKRQGVTEAF

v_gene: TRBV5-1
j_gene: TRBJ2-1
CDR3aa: ASSSGTPANEQF

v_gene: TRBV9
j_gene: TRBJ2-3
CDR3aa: ASSARADTQY

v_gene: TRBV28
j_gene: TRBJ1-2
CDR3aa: ASSRDRNGYT

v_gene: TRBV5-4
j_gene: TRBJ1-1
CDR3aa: ASSFEGAGTEAF

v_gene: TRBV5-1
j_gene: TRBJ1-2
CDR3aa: ASSPYSDYGYT

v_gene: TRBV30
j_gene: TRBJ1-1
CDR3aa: AWSVIWPMNTEAF

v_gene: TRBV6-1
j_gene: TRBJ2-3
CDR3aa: ASSEEGVGWADTQY

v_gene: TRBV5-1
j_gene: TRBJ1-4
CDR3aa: ASSSGGIDEKLF

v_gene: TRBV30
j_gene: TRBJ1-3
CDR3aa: AWSVGDTGNTIY

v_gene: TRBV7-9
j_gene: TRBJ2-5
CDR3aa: ASSPLLEETQY

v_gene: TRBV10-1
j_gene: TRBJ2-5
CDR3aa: ASLGGEGPLRETQY

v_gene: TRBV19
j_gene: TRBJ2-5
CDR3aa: ASSISQGALGGTQY